This T cell receptor beta chain emerged from a study of shared clonotypes between healthy human individuals. Overall study results and limits: With a handful of donors compared, roughly 4.9% of naive CD4 clonotypes were shared.

Trimming removed 2 bases from V and 3 bases from J, with 20 bases in between. Looked up from germline, CDR1 is SGHVS and CDR2 is FQNEAQ. This CDR3 region has 17 residues. In the case of this clone: As yet, its antigen is unknown.

Every donor, a Caucasian adult, lived in Nashville, Tennessee. Only in-frame clones appear in the TCRdb table, and some are missing; sequencing was by immunoSEQ multiplex PCR. The sample lists about 1.5 million clones, approximately 97% occurring once. The receptor comes from a man under 40 in good health. V usage is TRBV7-8 and J usage is TRBJ2-7; D perhaps matches TRBD1 (6 bases). Sequenced input: naive CD4+ T cells sorted from blood. As to subset: CD45RA+ positively selected. The chain's CDR3 is CASSLITGLGAFYEQYF. In DNA, the CDR3 is TGTGCCAGCAGCTTAATTACCGGACTGGGGGCATTCTACGAGCAGTACTTC.